This T cell receptor (beta chain) is drawn from a study of shared clonotypes between healthy human individuals. Measured with immunoSEQ multiplex PCR; TCRdb has only the in-frame clones, and not every one. The sample yields around 2.5 million clones, approximately 93% seen once. Per germline, CDR1 SGHRS and CDR2 YFSETQ. The CDR3 sequence is 20 residues long. V lost 2 bases, J lost 0 bases, and 24 bases lay in between. The sample was naive CD4+ T cells from PBMCs. The subset is: CD45RA+ positively selected. This rearrangement joins TRBV5-1 to TRBJ1-3, with D perhaps TRBD1 (5 bases). This receptor was identified in a man younger than 35 in good health. Some clones in this sample may be carry-over from other donors' samples. The CDR3 DNA follows: TGCGCCAGCAGCTTCGGCTTTCGGGGACGGGGATTAAACTCTGGAAACACCATATATTTT. It is translated as CASSFGFRGRGLNSGNTIYF.